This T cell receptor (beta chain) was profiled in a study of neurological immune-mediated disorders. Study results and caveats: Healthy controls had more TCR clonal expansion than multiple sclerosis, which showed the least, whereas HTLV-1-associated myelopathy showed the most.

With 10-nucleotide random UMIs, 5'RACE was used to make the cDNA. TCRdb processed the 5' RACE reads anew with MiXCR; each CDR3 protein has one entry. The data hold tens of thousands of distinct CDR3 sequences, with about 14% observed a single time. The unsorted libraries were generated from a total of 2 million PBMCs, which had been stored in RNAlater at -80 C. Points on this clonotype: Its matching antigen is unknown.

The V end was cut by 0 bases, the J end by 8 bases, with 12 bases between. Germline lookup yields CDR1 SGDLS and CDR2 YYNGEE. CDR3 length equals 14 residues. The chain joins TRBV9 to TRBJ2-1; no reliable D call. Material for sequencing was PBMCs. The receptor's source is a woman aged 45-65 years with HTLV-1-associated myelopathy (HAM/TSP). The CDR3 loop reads CASSVVDQRYEQFF. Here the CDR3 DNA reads TGTGCCAGCAGCGTAGTGGACCAAAGGTATGAGCAGTTCTTC.